This is a list of T cell receptor beta chains from one sample in a study of regulatory T cells in long-lasting Graves disease. TCRdb reprocessed the multiplex PCR reads with MiXCR, giving one entry per CDR3 protein. This table holds 550,000 or so distinct CDR3 sequences, about 11% found once. The sample was also reused in another study, on T cells in Graves' hyperthyroidism and ophthalmopathy.

The sequencing used peripheral blood mononuclear cells (PBMCs), collected at new diagnosis, from a patient treated with antithyroid drugs. The receptors here all came from a woman aged 30 to 39 with Graves disease. Each CDR3 is given without its conserved first and last residue. Each record gives: J gene, V gene, clone size, CDR3 protein. Where a row states a size, it is once, few, many or the class of an expanded clone; other rows omit it.

TRBJ2-3 | TRBV29-1 | NA | SVRKGSTDTQY
TRBJ2-1 | TRBV29-1 | many | SVVSGSSYNEQF
TRBJ2-7 | TRBV5-6 | NA | ASSLGFGVGPYEQY
TRBJ2-7 | TRBV19 | many | ASSMGRSSYEQY
TRBJ2-3 | TRBV28 | many | ASSSPGTALRDTQY
TRBJ1-1 | TRBV18 | many | ASSPGRERGAF
TRBJ1-2 | TRBV7-2 | NA | ASSLDYWGPTGYT
TRBJ1-6 | TRBV5-5 | many | ASRSGTELYNSPLH
TRBJ2-1 | TRBV28 | many | ASSFPIVSEQF
TRBJ2-4 | TRBV3-1 | NA | ASSQRTSGKAKNIQY
TRBJ2-3 | TRBV30 | once | AWGTPWASTDTQY
TRBJ2-4 | TRBV20-1 | few | SARGTGAGKNIQY
TRBJ2-3 | TRBV15 | many | ATSRDPGLAGGPGTDTQY
TRBJ2-1 | TRBV9 | NA | ASGPTSAYNEQF
TRBJ1-1 | TRBV2 | NA | ASRGLKGAEAF
TRBJ2-1 | TRBV3-1 | NA | ASSSSGYSYNEQF
TRBJ2-2 | TRBV6-5 | many | ASSYSIRGELF
TRBJ2-5 | TRBV20-1 | many | SASPTSTQETQY
TRBJ2-1 | TRBV11-2 | many | ASSWQGEQF
TRBJ1-3 | TRBV28 | many | ASSLMVSENTIY
TRBJ2-7 | TRBV28 | many | ASSLGTGWGHSAYEQY
TRBJ1-1 | TRBV30 | many | AWSVGTEAF
TRBJ1-1 | TRBV5-1 | many | ASSEQGSSLNTEAF
TRBJ1-1 | TRBV29-1 | few | SVDLAGATTEAF
TRBJ2-7 | TRBV27 | few | ASSYGTSWEQY
TRBJ2-7 | TRBV6-2/TRBV6-3 | NA | ASSPPPGYEQY
TRBJ2-1 | TRBV28 | many | ASSLTLFRGGFNYNEQF
TRBJ2-5 | TRBV20-1 | few | SARLAGGETQY
TRBJ1-4 | TRBV20-1 | many | SASMGGPNEKLF
TRBJ2-7 | TRBV28 | many | ASSFGPKPYEQY
TRBJ2-1 | TRBV19 | many | ASSMELTNEQF
TRBJ2-2 | TRBV28 | many | ASQRREYSRELF
TRBJ1-4 | TRBV4-2 | NA | ASSQVFSGPKKLF
TRBJ2-5 | TRBV3-1 | NA | ASSLGLAGDRETQY